Described below is a single TCR beta chain sequence and its context. Its antigen is unidentified. MiXCR was run by TCRdb on the reads, yielding one entry per CDR3 protein. The sample has roughly 990,000 distinct CDR3 sequences; less than 35% are singletons. These data are taken from a study of T cell repertoires in cytomegalovirus infection. About the research overall: Newly reported HLA-C-restricted and thoroughly characterized HLA-B-restricted CMV epitopes were employed. CMV infection plus the matching HLA type was flagged by public TCR beta signatures.

CDR3 length equals 14 residues. The V gene's germline CDR1 is SNHLY and CDR2 FYNNEI. V lost 6 bases, J lost 1 base, and 12 bases lay in between. This specimen consisted of cultured CD8+ T cells from PBMCs, obtained from culture after CMV antigen stimulation. The receptor was isolated from a human donor in good health (CMV status not recorded). Some clones in this sample may be carry-over from other donors' samples. The rearrangement uses TRBV2 and TRBJ2-5; D remains ambiguous. DNA of the CDR3: TGTGCCAGCAGCGAGTTCGGTCCCCAAGAGACCCAGTACTTC. This translates into CASSEFGPQETQYF.